This T cell receptor beta chain comes out of a study of shared clonotypes between healthy human individuals. DNA at approximately 200 ng, about 30,000 T cell genomes, went into sorted-subset replicate PCRs. The data were produced by immunoSEQ multiplex PCR, yet TCRdb's version contains in-frame clones alone and is incomplete. The repertoire holds roughly 2.2 million clones, with 85% to 95% as singletons. Study conclusions and caveats: A handful of donors showed sharing of around 5.3% of naive CD4 clonotypes.

Concerning this clone itself: Antigen specificity is unknown.

The TCR originated in a young man in good health. Some clones in this sample may be carry-over from other donors' samples. Sequencing was done on a sample of naive CD4+ T cells from PBMCs. Subset here: CD45RA+ positively selected.

CDR3 DNA sequence: TGTGCCAGCAGCGTAGGCACCGGCAATGAGCAGTTCTTC. Residues: CASSVGTGNEQFF. The rearrangement joins TRBV9 to TRBJ2-1; D ambiguous. The V gene lost 0 bases and the J gene lost 6 bases, with 7 bases spanning the gap. CDR1 is SGDLS, CDR2 YYNGEE, per germline. The CDR3 spans 13 residues.